This TCR beta chain was captured in a study of STAT5B mutations in CD4+ large granular lymphocyte leukemia (dated 2022 in TCRdb). Context from the whole study: Among healthy controls, the CDR3 'QG' motif was associated with a particular HLA allele. The study compared the TCRbeta repertoires of patients with CD4+ T-cell large granular lymphocyte leukemia against those of healthy blood donors. Flow cytometry performed on FACSCanto II or FACSVerse showed that the purified fractions had more than 95% purity among lymphocytes.

The immunoSEQ assay at survey resolution was applied to genomic DNA for sequencing of TCRbeta rearrangements. For the original study's pipeline: In the TCR sequencing data, the lowest productive clonotype frequency that could be detected was 2.59 x 10-5. Only productive TCRbeta rearrangements, meaning sequences that were complete and in-frame, were kept for the analyses. The clonality of each sample was calculated as Simpson clonality in the immunoSEQ Analyzer version 3.0. Clones were categorized by frequency as very rare, small, medium, large (1-20%) or hyperexpanded (>20%). OLGA 1.2.3 estimated generation probabilities, VDJtools produced V-gene circos plots, VDJdb was queried for specificities, and GLIPH identified CDR3 motifs. Drawn from immuneACCESS, this table holds only the in-frame rearrangements with V and J called that TCRdb kept. Clones are partly lost; checked studies trace under half to an unresolved V gene and leave the rest unexplained. V, J and clone size are those of that table, while D and trimming were read from the DNA. The sample table contains 45,000 to 55,000 clones; only one count was recorded for about three quarters of them. The top ten clonotypes cover approximately 1.5% of the sample.

The CDR3, from cysteine to phenylalanine, totals 13 residues. The entry retains the CDR3 DNA only, 39 bases that are in frame from base 1. The junction carries 13 bases between V and J, which are trimmed by 6 bases and 10 bases respectively. The germline V gene (reference sequence) specifies LNHDA as CDR1 and SQIVND as CDR2. In this sample, this clone turned up a few times. Its antigen remains unidentified. Nothing much larger sits one base from this clone, and base qualities are not available. Healthy controls were approximately 40 blood donors whose buffy coats came from the Finnish Red Cross blood service. All TCR-sequenced material derived from peripheral blood: patient blood samples and healthy donor buffy coats. Peripheral blood mononuclear cells were isolated by Ficoll-Hypaque gradient centrifugation. For the healthy controls, CD4+ cells were obtained from buffy coats by magnetic purification. Genomic DNA was extracted with the Gentra Puregene Cell and Tissue kit and quantified on a Qubit 2.0 fluorometer.

The research as a whole found: CD4-sorted patient repertoires appeared more clonal than healthy CD4+ repertoires, and this difference persisted after removing the putative leukemic clones. Main leukemic clonotypes were private to each patient, although approximately 25% appeared at low frequency in other patients' non-leukemic repertoires. The data were not HLA-matched, and the higher clonality in CD4+ T-LGLL than in CD8+ T-LGLL could be due to the relatively small sample size. TRBV06-family usage was enriched among the top patient clones (8/27) compared with healthy controls (2/35).

The TCR sequence derives from a human donor in good health. This sequence uses TRBV19 and TRBJ1-6; the best D guess is TRBD1, with 6 bases matching. The sample was CD4+ T cells from blood buffy coats. The nucleotide sequence reads TGTGCCAGTAGCACGACGGACAGATCACCCCTCCACTTT. Its translation reads: CASSTTDRSPLHF. Joined to the reference TRBV19 and TRBJ1-6 proteins, this CDR3 gives the full variable domain: DGGITQSPKYLFRKEGQNVTLSCEQNLNHDAMYWYRQDPGQGLRLIYYSQIVNDFQKGDIAEGYSVSREKKESFPLTVTSAQKNPTAFYLCASSTTDRSPLHFGNGTRLTVT.